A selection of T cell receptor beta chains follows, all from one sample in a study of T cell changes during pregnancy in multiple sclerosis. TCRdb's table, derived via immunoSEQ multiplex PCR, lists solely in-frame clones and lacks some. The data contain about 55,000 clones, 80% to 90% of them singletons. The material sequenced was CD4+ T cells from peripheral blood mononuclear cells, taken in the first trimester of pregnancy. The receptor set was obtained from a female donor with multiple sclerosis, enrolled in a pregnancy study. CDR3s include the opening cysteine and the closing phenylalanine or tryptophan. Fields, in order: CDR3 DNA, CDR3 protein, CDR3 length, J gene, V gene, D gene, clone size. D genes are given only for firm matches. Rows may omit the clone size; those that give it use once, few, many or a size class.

TGTGCCATCAGTGAGTCGGCTAGCGGGGCCTACGAGCAGTACTTC | CAISESASGAYEQYF | 15 | TRBJ2-7 | TRBV10-3 | TRBD2 | .
TGTGCCAGCAGCTTAACTCTCCGGGGAAGAAGGCTCGGGGAGCTGTTTTTT | CASSLTLRGRRLGELFF | 17 | TRBJ2-2 | TRBV7-2 | . | .
TGTGCCAGCAGTTACTCGGGGCGGGGAGGGTTCTACGAGCAGTACTTC | CASSYSGRGGFYEQYF | 16 | TRBJ2-7 | TRBV6-6 | TRBD2 | .
TGTGCCAGCAGTTCGCAACAGGGTCCCAATTCACCCCTCCACTTT | CASSSQQGPNSPLHF | 15 | TRBJ1-6 | TRBV27 | . | few
TGTGCCAGCAGTGAACTTACAGGGGGCGCAGATACGCAGTATTTT | CASSELTGGADTQYF | 15 | TRBJ2-3 | TRBV6-1 | TRBD1 | once
TGTGCCAGCAGCTCGAACGGGGGGGCCCGCACAGATACGCAGTATTTT | CASSSNGGARTDTQYF | 16 | TRBJ2-3 | TRBV5-4 | TRBD2 | .
TGTGCCAGCAGTGAAGGACAGGGAGGGGGCTATGGCTACACCTTC | CASSEGQGGGYGYTF | 15 | TRBJ1-2 | TRBV25-1 | TRBD1 | .
TGTGCCAGCTCACCACCGTCTACAGGCGCAGATACGCAGTATTTT | CASSPPSTGADTQYF | 15 | TRBJ2-3 | TRBV18 | . | .
TGTGCCAGCAGTTTCTCCGGAGGGGCTGGAGATACGCAGTATTTT | CASSFSGGAGDTQYF | 15 | TRBJ2-3 | TRBV27 | . | .
TGTGCCAGCAGCTCGCGAGACAGGGGGGTTTCTGAAAAACTGTTTTTT | CASSSRDRGVSEKLFF | 16 | TRBJ1-4 | TRBV5-4 | TRBD1 | .
TGTGCCAGTAGTATCAACAGGGGGCAAGAGACCCAGTACTTC | CASSINRGQETQYF | 14 | TRBJ2-5 | TRBV19 | TRBD1 | .
TGTGCCAGCAGTCGGACAGGGGGCACCGGGGAGCTGTTTTTT | CASSRTGGTGELFF | 14 | TRBJ2-2 | TRBV6-5 | TRBD1 | .
TGTGCCAGCGAGACAGTAAGCAATCAGCCCCAGCATTTT | CASETVSNQPQHF | 13 | TRBJ1-5 | TRBV6-1 | . | .
TGTGCCAGTAGCCGGGACAGGGAATACGAGCAGTACTTC | CASSRDREYEQYF | 13 | TRBJ2-7 | TRBV19 | TRBD1 | .
TGTGCCAGCAGTTTCGGACAGGGGGTCGGGGAGCTGTTTTTT | CASSFGQGVGELFF | 14 | TRBJ2-2 | TRBV27 | TRBD1 | .
TGTGCCAGCAGTGAAGCGCGCGGTGGCTACACCTTC | CASSEARGGYTF | 12 | TRBJ1-2 | TRBV2 | . | .
TGTGCCAGTAGTATAGGACGTGGGAGGGCCGGAACAGATACGCAGTATTTT | CASSIGRGRAGTDTQYF | 17 | TRBJ2-3 | TRBV19 | TRBD2 | .
TGTGCCACTAACCCCGGGACAGGGTACATGAGTGAGCAGTTCTTC | CATNPGTGYMSEQFF | 15 | TRBJ2-1 | TRBV15 | TRBD1 | .
TGTGCCTGGAGCCCCGGGACTAGCACAAACACCGGGGAGCTGTTTTTT | CAWSPGTSTNTGELFF | 16 | TRBJ2-2 | TRBV30 | TRBD2 | .
TGTGCCAGCAGTTACGGGACAGGGGGTTGGGCTTTCTTT | CASSYGTGGWAFF | 13 | TRBJ1-1 | TRBV5-6 | TRBD1 | .
TGTGCCAGCAGCGTGGACAGTGGAAACACCATATATTTT | CASSVDSGNTIYF | 13 | TRBJ1-3 | TRBV9 | . | once
TGTGCCAGTACCCCGTTGGCAGGGCCTGAAAAACTGTTTTTT | CASTPLAGPEKLFF | 14 | TRBJ1-4 | TRBV19 | . | .
TGTGCCAGCAGTGGACCCGGGACAGGGATCTACGAGCAGTACTTC | CASSGPGTGIYEQYF | 15 | TRBJ2-7 | TRBV2 | TRBD1 | .
TGTGCCAGCAGCCGGGACAGACAATATGGCTACACCTTC | CASSRDRQYGYTF | 13 | TRBJ1-2 | TRBV6-5 | TRBD1 | .
TGTGCCAGTAGTATAGGGGGGGTGACAACTAATGAAAAACTGTTTTTT | CASSIGGVTTNEKLFF | 16 | TRBJ1-4 | TRBV19 | . | .
TGTGCCAGCAGTCGAGGACTAGCGAGCTCCTACAATGAGCAGTTCTTC | CASSRGLASSYNEQFF | 16 | TRBJ2-1 | TRBV13 | TRBD2 | .
TGCGCCAGCAGCCAGGAACCGGGACAGGGTGGGTACGAGCAGTACTTC | CASSQEPGQGGYEQYF | 16 | TRBJ2-7 | TRBV4-3 | TRBD1 | .
TGTGCCATCGGCGAGAGAGAGAGGTCTGAAGCTTTCTTT | CAIGERERSEAFF | 13 | TRBJ1-1 | TRBV10-3 | . | few
TGTGCCAGCAGCTTGGCGGGCCAGGGCTACAATCAGCCCCAGCATTTT | CASSLAGQGYNQPQHF | 16 | TRBJ1-5 | TRBV5-6 | . | .
TGTGCCAGCAGCTCCACGGGGTTTCAGCCCCAGCATTTT | CASSSTGFQPQHF | 13 | TRBJ1-5 | TRBV11-2 | . | once
TGTGCCAGCAGCTCTAAATATAGCAATCAGCCCCAGCATTTT | CASSSKYSNQPQHF | 14 | TRBJ1-5 | TRBV7-3 | . | .
TGTGCCAGCAGCTTAGATTCGAGCACAGATACGCAGTATTTT | CASSLDSSTDTQYF | 14 | TRBJ2-3 | TRBV11-3 | . | .
TGTGCCAGCTCCCGGACAGGGGGGGATCAGCCCCAGCATTTT | CASSRTGGDQPQHF | 14 | TRBJ1-5 | TRBV18 | TRBD1 | .
TGTGCCAGCTCGGGGGGAGAATTCCAGCCCCAGCATTTT | CASSGGEFQPQHF | 13 | TRBJ1-5 | TRBV18 | . | .
TGTGCCAGCAGTGAAGAGGACATTTATCTGGTAACTGGTGGCTACACCTTC | CASSEEDIYLVTGGYTF | 17 | TRBJ1-2 | TRBV6-1 | . | .
TGTGCCAGCAGCTGGGTTGGGGGCGCTGGAAACACCATATATTTT | CASSWVGGAGNTIYF | 15 | TRBJ1-3 | TRBV7-2 | . | .
TGTGCCAGCAGCCATCTGGACAGGCCAGACTATGGCTACACCTTC | CASSHLDRPDYGYTF | 15 | TRBJ1-2 | TRBV14 | TRBD1 | .
TGCGCCAGCAGCTCAACAGGGGTCGGCTACAATGAGCAGTTCTTC | CASSSTGVGYNEQFF | 15 | TRBJ2-1 | TRBV5-1 | TRBD1 | .
TGTGCCAGCAGTTATGACCGACTAGTGGGAGATACGCAGTATTTT | CASSYDRLVGDTQYF | 15 | TRBJ2-3 | TRBV6-6 | . | .
TGTGCCAGCTCCCGGACTAGCAAGTCGGAGACCCAGTACTTC | CASSRTSKSETQYF | 14 | TRBJ2-5 | TRBV14 | TRBD2 | .
TGTGCCAGTAGTATGAGGGCAAATCAGCCCCAGCATTTT | CASSMRANQPQHF | 13 | TRBJ1-5 | TRBV19 | . | .
TGTGCCAGCACCGAGACCGGGTTTAGGGGGGGCTACACCTTC | CASTETGFRGGYTF | 14 | TRBJ1-2 | TRBV7-2 | . | .
TGTGCCAGCAGCCCCCACCACCGGGGAGCAGTGAACACTGAAGCTTTCTTT | CASSPHHRGAVNTEAFF | 17 | TRBJ1-1 | TRBV7-3 | . | .
TGTGCCATCAGTGGACACGGACGGGGGTATTCACCCCTCCACTTT | CAISGHGRGYSPLHF | 15 | TRBJ1-6 | TRBV10-3 | . | .
TGTGCCAGCTCGCGTCACGGGGAACCTAATGAAAAACTGTTTTTT | CASSRHGEPNEKLFF | 15 | TRBJ1-4 | TRBV18 | . | few
TGCGCCAGCAGCCAAGACGGACAAGCTAACTATGGCTACACCTTC | CASSQDGQANYGYTF | 15 | TRBJ1-2 | TRBV4-3 | . | once
TGTGCCAGCAGCGTCCGCTTGACAGGGGGTAATGAAAAACTGTTTTTT | CASSVRLTGGNEKLFF | 16 | TRBJ1-4 | TRBV5-6 | TRBD1 | .
TGTGCCAGTAGTAAGACGATCGGGGAGACCCAGTACTTC | CASSKTIGETQYF | 13 | TRBJ2-5 | TRBV19 | . | .
TGCGCCAGCAGCCAAGACAGGGGGCCCGGGGAGCTGTTTTTT | CASSQDRGPGELFF | 14 | TRBJ2-2 | TRBV4-3 | TRBD1 | .
TGTGCCAGCAGCGTCTTTCACTCAAACACAGATACGCAGTATTTT | CASSVFHSNTDTQYF | 15 | TRBJ2-3 | TRBV9 | . | .
TGTGCCAGCAGCGTATCAGGGGTCGGTTACGAGCAGTACTTC | CASSVSGVGYEQYF | 14 | TRBJ2-7 | TRBV9 | . | .
TGTGCCAGCAGCTTAGGAAGACAGGCCGGGGAGCTGTTTTTT | CASSLGRQAGELFF | 14 | TRBJ2-2 | TRBV11-3 | . | .
TGTGCCAGCACCGGGACAGGGACACGGAATGAAAAACTGTTTTTT | CASTGTGTRNEKLFF | 15 | TRBJ1-4 | TRBV6-1 | TRBD1 | .
TGTGCCAGCAGCACGAGTGGGACAGGTCGAACCTATGGCTACACCTTC | CASSTSGTGRTYGYTF | 16 | TRBJ1-2 | TRBV9 | TRBD1 | .
TGTGCCAGCACCAAGGGGTTCACTGAAGCTTTCTTT | CASTKGFTEAFF | 12 | TRBJ1-1 | TRBV11-3 | . | .
TGTGCCAGCAGACAGGGGTTGGGGACTGAAGCTTTCTTT | CASRQGLGTEAFF | 13 | TRBJ1-1 | TRBV6-5 | TRBD1 | .
TGTGCCAGTAGTGGGCAGGGGAACACCGGGGAGCTGTTTTTT | CASSGQGNTGELFF | 14 | TRBJ2-2 | TRBV15 | . | .